One sample yielded the 16 T cell receptor beta chains listed below, sequenced in a study of blood T cell repertoires in COVID-19. TCRdb's table, derived via immunoSEQ multiplex PCR, lists solely in-frame clones and lacks some. There are about 120,000 clones in the sample; over 60% occur only once, and about 3.8% lies in the top ten. The sample taken for sequencing was peripheral blood. The receptors here all came from a woman aged 80 or over with acute or convalescent COVID-19.

The chain joins TRBV18 to TRBJ1-1; 7 bases align to TRBD1. The V gene end was trimmed by 4 bases and the J gene end by 1 base; junction bases not matched to a gene: 15. Germline loops: CDR1 KGHSH, CDR2 LQKENI. The CDR3 spans 18 residues. CDR3 coding DNA: TGTGCCAGCTCACGACCGGGACAGTCCGACCCAGGGAACACTGAAGCTTTCTTT. It yields the protein CASSRPGQSDPGNTEAFF.

V is TRBV19 and J is TRBJ1-4, with D perhaps TRBD1 (5 bases). This CDR3 comprises 14 residues. Germline V gene data show CDR1 as LNHDA and CDR2 as SQIVND (reference sequence). V shed 6 bases and J shed 1 base, with 9 bases lying between them. The CDR3 DNA follows: TGTGCCAGTAGCCAGGGAGGAACTAATGAAAAACTGTTTTTT. Its protein is CASSQGGTNEKLFF.

This clone has only a few counts. The J gene is TRBJ2-2, the V gene TRBV7-9, with a weak D call TRBD2 (5 bases). V lost 1 base to trimming and J lost 6 bases, with 9 bases between them. From germline, CDR1 is SEHNR and CDR2 FQNEAQ (reference sequence). This CDR3 region has 14 residues. The CDR3 sequence: CASSLDWRAGELFF. CDR3 nucleotide sequence: TGTGCCAGCAGCTTAGATTGGCGGGCCGGGGAGCTGTTTTTT.

The rearrangement joins TRBV24-1 to TRBJ2-3; tentative D call: TRBD2 (6 bases). This CDR3 has 13 amino acids. V was cut by 6 bases and J by 6 bases, with 12 bases left in between. Germline assignment: CDR1 KGHDR and CDR2 SFDVKD. The CDR3 loop reads CATSSRGSDTQYF. The CDR3 region has the DNA TGTGCCACCAGTTCTCGGGGGTCGGATACGCAGTATTTT.

This chain links TRBV5-1 with TRBJ2-2, with 11 nucleotides matching TRBD1. Germline V lookup: CDR1 SGHRS, CDR2 YFSETQ. The CDR3 runs 16 residues. Trimming took 0 bases from V and 7 from J; bases not matched to a gene: 5. CDR3 protein: CASSLDGQGAIGELFF. The CDR3, as DNA: TGCGCCAGCAGCTTGGATGGACAGGGGGCGATCGGGGAGCTGTTTTTT.

For this clone: Germline and junction disagree at one end, which may indicate a read error. The V call is TRBV2, the J call TRBJ2-1, with TRBD1 as a possible D gene (5 bases). The CDR3 sequence is 15 residues long. CDR1 and CDR2 (germline): SNHLY, FYNNEI. The CDR3 sequence is CASRPRPLSEILGLF. CDR3 DNA: TGTGCCAGCAGACCCAGACCCCTTAGTGAAATCCTGGGGCTCTTC.

The chain employs TRBV18 and TRBJ1-1; 8 positions match TRBD1. The CDR3 contains 17 residues. Germline loops: CDR1 KGHSH, CDR2 LQKENI. The trim removed 3 bases at V and 4 bases at J, leaving 13 bases unmatched. The CDR3 protein is CASSPRTGKGGGTEAFF. The CDR3 DNA is TGTGCCAGCTCACCCCGGACAGGGAAGGGGGGGGGCACTGAAGCTTTCTTT.

The gene calls are TRBV3-1 (or the pseudogene TRBV3-2) and TRBJ1-3, with D hard to call. The CDR3 has 12 residues. Germline CDR1 is LGHDT and CDR2 is YNNKEL (reference sequence). Trimming removed 7 bases at V and 4 bases at J, with 8 bases between. In DNA, the CDR3 is TGTGCCAGCAACAGTTGGGGAAACACCATATATTTT. This sequence encodes CASNSWGNTIYF.

The chain joins TRBV25-1 to TRBJ1-1, with D uncertain. The V end was cut by 4 bases, the J end by 2 bases, with 14 bases between. The germline V gene has CDR1 MGHDK and CDR2 SYGVNS. The CDR3 has 15 residues. CDR3 sequence (DNA): TGTGCCAGCAGTGCATCGTACGGAGCTAACACTGAAGCTTTCTTT. This gives the protein CASSASYGANTEAFF.

As DNA, the CDR3 is TGTGCCAGCAGTTACTCGATTTCTGGACAAATCTACGAGCAGTACTTC. Its translation is CASSYSISGQIYEQYF. The chain carries TRBV6-5 and TRBJ2-7; possibly TRBD1 for D (5 bases). Germline values: CDR1 MNHEY, CDR2 SVGAGI. Trimming left V 0 bases short and J 3 bases short, with 15 bases between. The CDR3 contains 16 residues.

This clone showed up just a few times. This CDR3 reads CASSLVFAGEQYF. In nucleotides, the CDR3 is TGTGCCAGCAGCTTAGTCTTCGCGGGCGAGCAGTACTTC. J is TRBJ2-7 and V is TRBV11-1, with D possibly being TRBD2 (5 bases). Germline loops: CDR1 SGHAT, CDR2 FQDESV (reference sequence). The CDR3 loop spans 13 amino acids. Trimming took 1 base from V and 6 from J, leaving 10 bases between them.

The chain employs TRBV7-9 and TRBJ2-7, with D maybe TRBD2 (7 bases). This CDR3 comprises 16 residues. The germline V gene encodes CDR1 SEHNR and CDR2 FQNEAQ (reference sequence). Trimming took 5 bases from V and 6 from J, leaving 23 bases between them. For the CDR3, the DNA is TGTGCCAGCAGCCTTAAGGGGGGGCTCGGCTTGAGCGAGCAGTACTTC. Its translation: CASSLKGGLGLSEQYF.

In this sample, this clone turned up once. The genes are TRBV30 and TRBJ2-1; possible D gene TRBD1, 6 bases. This CDR3 is built from 14 residues. Trimming removed 2 bases from V and 6 bases from J, with 14 bases in between. Germline CDR1 and CDR2: GTSNPN and SVGIG (reference sequence). The CDR3 DNA follows: TGTGCCTGGAGTTATGGGCAGGGGAGCAATGAGCAGTTCTTC. Translated, it gives CAWSYGQGSNEQFF.

V is TRBV3-1 (or the pseudogene TRBV3-2) and J is TRBJ1-1; D gene ambiguous. Per the germline V gene, CDR1 is LGHDT and CDR2 is YNNKEL (reference sequence). The V gene lost 4 bases and the J gene lost 0 bases, with 9 bases spanning the gap. The CDR3 spans 14 residues. For the CDR3, the DNA is TGTGCCAGCAGCCCACGACACCTGAACACTGAAGCTTTCTTT. This codes for CASSPRHLNTEAFF.

The chain couples TRBV6-2 or TRBV6-3 to TRBJ2-1; TRBD1 is a possible D gene (6 bases). Looked up from germline, CDR1 is MNHEY and CDR2 is SVGEGT. V lost 5 bases and J 10 bases, leaving 15 bases between the germline ends. The CDR3 has 13 amino acids. The CDR3 is CASSAYRAPEQFF. The DNA of the CDR3 is TGTGCCAGCAGTGCCTACAGGGCCCCGGAGCAGTTCTTC.

The CDR3 region is CASSRQGALETQYF. As DNA, the CDR3 is TGTGCCAGTAGCCGACAGGGGGCCTTGGAGACCCAGTACTTC. The chain employs TRBV19 and TRBJ2-5; 10 bases are a match to TRBD1. The CDR3 spans 14 residues. Germline V gene data show CDR1 as LNHDA and CDR2 as SQIVND (reference sequence). Unmatched junction bases numbered 6, after V lost 6 bases and J lost 5 bases.